The clone carrying this T cell receptor beta chain was recorded a few times. The CDR3 consists of 18 residues. V lost 2 bases to trimming and J lost 6 bases; unmatched junction nucleotides: 14. Germline CDR1 and CDR2: SGHNT and YYREEE (reference sequence). The sample belongs to a study of T cell changes during pregnancy in multiple sclerosis. Assay: immunoSEQ multiplex PCR; the TCRdb copy retains only in-frame clones and omits some. The sample lists about 42,000 clones; 84% were seen once. This sequence joins TRBV5-4 and TRBJ2-3, with 11 bases matching TRBD2. This clonotype originated in a female donor with multiple sclerosis, enrolled in a pregnancy study. The specimen was CD4+ T cells from peripheral blood mononuclear cells, collected before pregnancy. DNA for the CDR3: TGTGCCAGCAGCTTCGGGCTGACGGGACTAGCGGAGGGGGATACGCAGTATTTT. Its translation is CASSFGLTGLAEGDTQYF.